Shown below are 6 T cell receptor beta chains from a single sample sequenced in a study of CXCR3-negative and CXCR3-positive naive CD8 T cells. Regarding the study as a whole: Naive cells with CXCR3 showed TRB CDR3s that were more hydrophobic than those in CXCR3-negative naive cells.

The TRB libraries of cDNA were built by UMI-labeled 5' RACE. Reanalyzing the 5' RACE reads, TCRdb keeps one entry per CDR3 protein, without DNA. The sample has about 6,000 distinct CDR3 sequences. Their antigens remain unidentified. Sequencing input: naive CXCR3+ CD8+ T cells from blood. Documented subset: CD45RO-CCR7+CD27+CD95- naive CD8+ T cells expressing CXCR3 (TNR3+). The source is a human donor in good health. Some clones in this sample may be carry-over from other donors' samples.

This chain joins TRBV29-1 and TRBJ2-7. The germline gives CDR1 SQVTM, CDR2 ANQGSEA. This CDR3 comprises 13 residues. The CDR3: CSVEEARAYEQYF.

The genes are TRBV2 and TRBJ2-7; lacking DNA, the TRBD1 call made by TCRdb goes unchecked. There are 11 residues in the CDR3. Per germline, CDR1 SNHLY and CDR2 FYNNEI. The CDR3 here is CASRDSYEQYF.

Considering frequency, this clonotype is medium-sized. The chain carries TRBV12-3 or TRBV12-4 and TRBJ2-3. The CDR3 runs 14 residues. The CDR3 loop is CASSLLISTDTQYF.

Judged by frequency, this clonotype is medium-sized. The chain carries TRBV29-1 and TRBJ2-3; the D call from TCRdb, TRBD1, cannot be confirmed without DNA. Looked up from germline, CDR1 is SQVTM and CDR2 is ANQGSEA. The CDR3 extends over 14 amino acids. The CDR3 spells CSVEYQGDTDTQYF.

Frequency places this clonotype as medium-sized. The CDR3 region is CSVESGTGNYGYTF. The chain joins TRBV29-1 to TRBJ1-2; TCRdb reports TRBD1, a call that lacks DNA to check it against. Germline CDR1 is SQVTM and CDR2 is ANQGSEA. CDR3 length: 14 amino acids.

The V and J genes are TRBV4-3 and TRBJ1-2. Germline V lookup: CDR1 LGHNA, CDR2 YSLEER. CDR3 length equals 13 residues. CDR3 sequence reads: CASSQGRGYGYTF.